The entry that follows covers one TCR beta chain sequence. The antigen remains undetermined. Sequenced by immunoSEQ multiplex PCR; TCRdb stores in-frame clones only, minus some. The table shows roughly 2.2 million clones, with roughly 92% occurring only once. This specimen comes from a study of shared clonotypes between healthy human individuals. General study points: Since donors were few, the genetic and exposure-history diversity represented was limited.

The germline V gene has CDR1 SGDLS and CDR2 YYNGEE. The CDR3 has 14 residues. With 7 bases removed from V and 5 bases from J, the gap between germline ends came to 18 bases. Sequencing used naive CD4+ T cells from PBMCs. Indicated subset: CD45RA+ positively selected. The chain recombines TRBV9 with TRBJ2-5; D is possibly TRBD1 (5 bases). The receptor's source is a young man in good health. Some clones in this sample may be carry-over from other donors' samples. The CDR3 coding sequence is TGTGCCAGCGGGGCCGGCAGCCCCTGGGAGACCCAGTACTTC. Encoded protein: CASGAGSPWETQYF.